This T cell receptor (beta chain) was captured in a study of blood T cells in healthy people across ages. Germline CDR1 and CDR2: SQVTM and ANQGSEA. Trimming cost V 5 bases and J 4 bases, with 14 bases left between them. The CDR3 contains 13 residues. Primed by a sample-barcoded 5' primer and a J-beta primer mix, a second PCR proceeded for about 6 to 12 cycles. TCRdb used MiXCR to reprocess the 5' RACE reads, holding one entry per CDR3 protein. The sample shows some 370,000 distinct CDR3 sequences, approximately 51% of them seen only once. Collection of roughly 9.6 milliliters of peripheral blood was performed for each donor.

The sample was blood. The chain recombines TRBV29-1 with TRBJ1-1; D possibly corresponds to TRBD1 (6 bases). The receptor was isolated from a man in his sixties in good health. The CDR3 DNA reads TGCAGCGTTCTCCCCAGGGGCCTCACTGAAGCTTTCTTT. Amino acids: CSVLPRGLTEAFF.